This is a list of T cell receptor beta chains from one sample in a study of cytomegalovirus exposure and HLA in healthy donors. Method: immunoSEQ multiplex PCR; TCRdb's copy keeps in-frame clones and lacks some. The sample holds 150,000 to 200,000 clones, around 83% seen once. The source material was PBMCs. The receptors originated from a woman aged 25-40 years in good health and CMV-seropositive. Each CDR3 is given without its conserved first and last residue. Size tells how often a clone was seen (once, few, many) or the class of an expanded clone, and some rows leave it out.

v_gene	abundance	j_gene	CDR3aa
TRBV9	-	TRBJ2-1	ASSVDRTQIGNEQF
TRBV7-9	-	TRBJ2-2	ASSQDFTRAKDTGELF
TRBV25-1	once	TRBJ1-3	ASSEFGGLRRSGNTIY
TRBV2	-	TRBJ2-7	ASRPQGLSSYEQY
TRBV6-5	-	TRBJ1-1	ASSYTRQTTEAF
TRBV7-6	-	TRBJ1-1	ATSSGVGTEAF
TRBV7-8	few	TRBJ1-2	ASSGQVGGRYGYT
TRBV29-1	-	TRBJ2-7	SVRTSGSYEQY
TRBV15	-	TRBJ2-3	ATSRVGGPLADTQY
TRBV2	-	TRBJ2-1	ASRLGEGYNEQF
TRBV19	-	TRBJ1-2	ATKDRGDRDYGYT
TRBV4-2	-	TRBJ1-2	ASSQDLGGAELSGYT
TRBV28	-	TRBJ2-7	ASSLKAVYEQY
TRBV6-5	-	TRBJ1-2	ASSFYRGRIYGYT
TRBV6-4	-	TRBJ2-3	ASSDSAGRGDTQY
TRBV9	few	TRBJ2-7	ASSVQGGRDYEQY
TRBV20-1	few	TRBJ1-1	SASTGRAF
TRBV7-8	-	TRBJ1-1	ASSSGGQMNTEAF
TRBV13	-	TRBJ2-1	ASSPIGTGDNEQF
TRBV11-2	-	TRBJ1-5	ASSLAGDQPQH
TRBV9	-	TRBJ2-3	ASSVGVVGGTDTQY
TRBV7-2	-	TRBJ2-1	ASSTDRALNEQF
TRBV6-5	-	TRBJ2-1	ASTNGTSVEQF
TRBV27	-	TRBJ1-1	ASSRATADTEAF
TRBV5-6	-	TRBJ2-7	ASSQLPGTSRRGSYEQY
TRBV29-1	-	TRBJ2-7	SAQGAYEQY
TRBV5-1	-	TRBJ1-2	ASSLAEGRGYGYT
TRBV28	-	TRBJ2-1	ASTLGALNNEQF
TRBV6-6	-	TRBJ2-7	ASSTTPYEQY
TRBV7-9	-	TRBJ1-1	ASSSTGPHTEAF
TRBV4-1	-	TRBJ2-7	ASSQVRGLAEQY
TRBV6-1	-	TRBJ1-1	ASSLKGGNTEAF
TRBV6-1	-	TRBJ1-2	ASSLAGTDVYGYT
TRBV2	-	TRBJ1-2	ASSLGQGFGYT
TRBV6-5	-	TRBJ2-1	ATGLAGVGDEQF
TRBV27	-	TRBJ2-1	ASSIEAGPYNEQF
TRBV5-6	-	TRBJ1-1	ASSFLGQEEAF
TRBV4-2	-	TRBJ2-2	ASSPDTPFTGELF
TRBV28	-	TRBJ2-3	ASLDRDITDTQY
TRBV2	-	TRBJ2-1	ASSVYGSYNEQF
TRBV6-1	-	TRBJ2-1	ASSRQSSYNEQF
TRBV30	-	TRBJ2-1	AWSISTAGEQF
TRBV27	-	TRBJ1-2	ASARTGTYGYT
TRBV28	-	TRBJ1-2	ASNLSGISGLGYT
TRBV7-2	-	TRBJ1-2	ASSWDRLNYGYT
TRBV2	-	TRBJ1-2	ASSYPLGGESFGYT
TRBV7-2	once	TRBJ2-1	ASSLSGSSYNEQF
TRBV5-1	-	TRBJ2-7	ASGLAGRGHGEQY